This TCR beta chain originates from a study of blood T cell repertoires in COVID-19. Study at large: The study drew acute and convalescent COVID-19 samples from the United States, Italy and Spain. The analysed material was cDNA or gDNA that came from T cells, B-cell-depleted T cells, or PBMCs.

Sequencing used immunoSEQ multiplex PCR; TCRdb keeps in-frame clones, though not all of them. Of some 88,000 clones in the sample, roughly 90% were seen once. Germline CDR1 and CDR2: MNHEY and SMNVEV (reference sequence). V shed 6 bases, J shed 2 bases, and the junction held 5 bases outside the gene matches. This CDR3 spans 15 amino acids. The sequence derives from a man aged 55 to 70 with acute or convalescent COVID-19. The sequencing sample was made of peripheral blood. The rearrangement joins TRBV27 to TRBJ2-3, with 10 bases aligning to TRBD1. In DNA, the CDR3 is TGTGCCAGCAGCCACGGACAGGGGGACACAGATACGCAGTATTTT. Its translation: CASSHGQGDTDTQYF.